This T cell receptor (beta chain) emerged from a study of blood T cell repertoires in COVID-19. The CDR3 totals 16 residues. Trimming removed 7 bases from V and 5 bases from J; junction bases left unmatched: 16. Germline values: CDR1 SGHRS, CDR2 YFSETQ. Original processing notes: Nucleated cell number was recorded as an estimate derived from reference gene primer amplification. TCRdb's table, derived via immunoSEQ multiplex PCR, lists solely in-frame clones and lacks some. The V and J calls and clone size come from that table; D and trimming were worked out from the DNA. The sample contains around 68,000 clones, about 93% of which appear only once.

The chain carries TRBV5-1 and TRBJ2-5; 8 bases align to TRBD2. The receptor was derived from a man in his 70s with active COVID-19. Sample: peripheral blood. The CDR3 DNA reads TGCGCCAGCTCCAAGCGCGTCGGGGGGGCCGGTGAGACCCAGTACTTC. Protein sequence: CASSKRVGGAGETQYF.